This TCR beta chain was obtained from a study of T cell changes during pregnancy in multiple sclerosis. Assay used: immunoSEQ multiplex PCR; TCRdb lists only in-frame clones, some missing. In the table there are more than 35,000 clones, 70% to 90% of which are singletons. There are 17 residues in the CDR3. Germline lookup yields CDR1 SGHTA and CDR2 FQGTGA. The V gene end was trimmed by 5 bases and the J gene end by 4 bases; junction bases not matched to a gene: 10. The sequence was collected from a female donor with multiple sclerosis, enrolled in a pregnancy study. This specimen consisted of CD4+ T cells from peripheral blood mononuclear cells, obtained in the first trimester of pregnancy. The genes are TRBV7-3 and TRBJ2-6, with 8 bases lining up with TRBD2. This chain's CDR3 is CASSPSGSGSGANVLTF. In nucleotides, the CDR3 is TGTGCCAGCAGCCCCAGCGGGAGTGGCTCCGGGGCCAACGTCCTGACTTTC.